This TCR beta chain was captured in a study of blood T cell repertoires in COVID-19. Study as a whole: The analysed material was cDNA or gDNA that came from T cells, B-cell-depleted T cells, or PBMCs.

The Seattle patients, enrolled during active infection, were followed longitudinally. Sequencing was performed with immunoSEQ multiplex PCR; in TCRdb, only in-frame clones are kept and a portion is missing. The table has approximately 180,000 clones, approximately 83% seen once. By sample fraction, this clone is medium-sized. CDR1 and CDR2 from the germline V gene are KGHSH and LQKENI. Trimming cost V 2 bases and J 4 bases, with 13 bases left between them. This CDR3 has 15 amino acids. The clonotype was recovered from a woman aged 40-49 years with COVID-19, enrolled during active disease. The source material was peripheral blood. The V call is TRBV18, the J call TRBJ2-3; weak D call: TRBD2 (6 bases). The CDR3 DNA is TGTGCCAGCTCACCAGGACTATCCCGCGCAGATACGCAGTATTTT. Protein product: CASSPGLSRADTQYF.